This TCR beta chain was recorded in a study of T-cell memory formation after mild COVID-19. Study-level background: For the most part, TCR clusters were specific to one donor.

This clonotype has a handful of counts. The CDR3 spans 12 residues. Trimming shortened V by 3 bases and J by 10 bases, and 9 bases separated the two germline ends. Germline V gene lookup returns CDR1 KGHDR and CDR2 SFDVKD. TCRdb recomputed calls from the 5' RACE reads with MiXCR, one row per CDR3 protein. This table has fewer than 140,000 distinct CDR3 sequences, approximately 17% appearing once. The chain links TRBV24-1 to TRBJ2-1; tentatively, D is TRBD1 (6 bases). This clonotype originated in an adult woman who had mild COVID-19 (a few samples of this study predate the infection). Cell type and time point are not known. Sequenced: PBMCs or a T cell subset sorted from them (not recorded which). In DNA form, the CDR3 reads TGTGCCACCAGTGATGACGACAGGGAGCAGTTCTTC. This translates into CATSDDDREQFF.